The clone carrying this TCR beta chain was recorded many times. Described time point: pre-sensitization, week 0. Treatment meaning: therapeutic diphenylcyclopropenone sensitization with weekly scalp DPC. Whole blood that had not been fractionated was the source of extracted total RNA. This record belongs to a study of human T cells and chemical hapten exposure. At the level of the study: DPC 0.01% went on the upper back by patch test, with reading at 6 days. The patient population, which was mostly female, had alopecia areata, totalis or universalis.

MiXCR, run by TCRdb on the RACE reads, gives a single entry per CDR3 protein. The data contain about 89,000 distinct CDR3 sequences, 10% to 11% of them singletons. CDR1 SQVTM and CDR2 ANQGSEA come from the germline V gene. The CDR3 has 12 residues. Trimming took 3 bases from V and 2 from J, leaving 7 bases between them. The source material was whole blood, sampled in connection with sensitization to the hapten diphenylcyclopropenone (DPC). The chain uses TRBV29-1 and TRBJ1-2, with TRBD1 as a possible D gene (5 bases). The origin of this receptor is a woman aged 60 to 75 with alopecia areata. Some clones in this sample may be carry-over from other donors' samples. The CDR3 DNA sequence: TGCAGCGTTGACGGGGCCAACTATGGCTACACCTTC. It encodes CSVDGANYGYTF.